This T cell receptor (beta chain) was captured by sequencing in a study of blood T cell repertoires in COVID-19. Study-level background: Researchers got acute and convalescent COVID-19 samples from the United States, Italy and Spain. T cells, B-cell-depleted T cells, or PBMCs provided the cDNA or gDNA that served as material.

How the authors handled the data: For nucleated cells, counts were estimated from reference gene primer amplification. Method: immunoSEQ multiplex PCR; TCRdb's copy keeps in-frame clones and lacks some. V and J calls and clone size follow that table, whereas D and trimming were derived from the DNA. The sample includes roughly 200,000 clones, 80% to 90% of them seen just once. Recovery among Cohort 3 donors was established by two negative PCRs, clearance, or symptom resolution. The V end was cut by 6 bases, the J end by 3 bases, with 15 bases between. The CDR3 loop spans 14 amino acids. Germline CDR1 WSHSY, CDR2 SAAADI.

The sequenced sample consisted of PBMCs or T cells enriched from blood (not recorded which). The chain recombines TRBV10-2 with TRBJ2-7; maybe TRBD2 (5 bases). The clonotype comes from a man between 40 and 49 years old who had recovered from COVID-19. In DNA form, the CDR3 reads TGCGCCAGCAGACCACTCGGAGGAAGCTACGAGCAGTACTTC. Translating gives CASRPLGGSYEQYF.